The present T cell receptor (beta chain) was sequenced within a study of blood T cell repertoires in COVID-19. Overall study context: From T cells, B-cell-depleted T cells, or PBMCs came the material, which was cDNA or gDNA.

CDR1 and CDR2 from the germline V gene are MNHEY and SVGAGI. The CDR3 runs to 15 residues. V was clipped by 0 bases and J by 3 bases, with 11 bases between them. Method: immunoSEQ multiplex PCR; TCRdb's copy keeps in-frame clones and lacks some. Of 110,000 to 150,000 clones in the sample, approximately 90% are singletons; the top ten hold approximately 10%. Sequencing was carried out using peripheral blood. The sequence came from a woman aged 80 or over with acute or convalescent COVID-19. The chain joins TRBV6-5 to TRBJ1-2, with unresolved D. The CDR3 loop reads CASSYSIGVYYGYTF. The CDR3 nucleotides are TGTGCCAGCAGTTACTCAATAGGAGTCTACTATGGCTACACCTTC.